This TCR beta chain was documented in a study of regulatory T cells in long-lasting Graves disease. For the study at large: Persistent Graves' disease required over 5 years of antithyroid drugs and positive TSH receptor antibodies.

Stated time point: persistent/refractory GD, antithyroid drugs over 5 years with positive TRAb. From RNA extracted from PBMCs, the TCR library was made. Per American Thyroid Association guidelines, Graves' disease was diagnosed. Patients came from an endocrinology department in Xi'an, China. As to this clonotype: Its antigen is not known.

V lost 6 bases to trimming and J lost 6 bases; unmatched junction nucleotides: 11. Germline CDR1 and CDR2: MNHNS and SASEGT. The CDR3 is 16 amino acids. Study-wide results and limits: Segments TRBV28, TRBJ1-2 and TRBJ2-5 showed preferential usage in persistent disease.

The authors built TCR beta libraries using iRepertoire HTBI primers and Arm-PCR of CDR3 regions. TCRdb independently ran MiXCR on the multiplex PCR reads; one entry per CDR3 protein. The sample carries a few hundred thousand distinct CDR3 sequences, 20% to 25% recorded once. V usage is TRBV6-1 and J usage is TRBJ2-7; 13 nucleotides match TRBD2. This specimen consisted of peripheral blood mononuclear cells (PBMCs), obtained when the disease was refractory, from a patient treated with antithyroid drugs. This receptor was identified in a female donor with Graves disease. CDR3 sequence: CASSPTSGRAFVEQYF. CDR3 bases: TGTGCCAGCAGCCCAACTAGCGGGAGGGCCTTTGTCGAGCAGTACTTC.